This T cell receptor (beta chain) was observed in a study of response to subunit inactivated influenza vaccine. Study-level results: Only a handful of new T cells, the authors suggested, are recruited with each seasonal influenza vaccination.

The CDR3 totals 16 residues. Trimming removed 5 bases from V and 7 bases from J, with 18 bases in between. In its sample, this clonotype was seen a few times. The target antigen is unknown. From the RT-PCR reads, TCRdb called clonotypes with MiXCR, one entry per CDR3 protein. The sample records approximately 530,000 distinct CDR3 sequences, 10% to 15% being singletons. The rearrangement uses TRBV12-3 or TRBV12-4 and TRBJ1-6, with TRBD1 as a possible D gene (6 bases). Sequencing was performed on PBMCs from blood, taken 40 to 50 days after vaccination. The TCR was taken from a man in his fifties who received an inactivated influenza vaccine. This CDR3 reads CASSPSLQGPNSPLHF. The CDR3 DNA reads TGTGCCAGCAGTCCAAGCTTACAGGGCCCCAATTCACCCCTCCACTTT.